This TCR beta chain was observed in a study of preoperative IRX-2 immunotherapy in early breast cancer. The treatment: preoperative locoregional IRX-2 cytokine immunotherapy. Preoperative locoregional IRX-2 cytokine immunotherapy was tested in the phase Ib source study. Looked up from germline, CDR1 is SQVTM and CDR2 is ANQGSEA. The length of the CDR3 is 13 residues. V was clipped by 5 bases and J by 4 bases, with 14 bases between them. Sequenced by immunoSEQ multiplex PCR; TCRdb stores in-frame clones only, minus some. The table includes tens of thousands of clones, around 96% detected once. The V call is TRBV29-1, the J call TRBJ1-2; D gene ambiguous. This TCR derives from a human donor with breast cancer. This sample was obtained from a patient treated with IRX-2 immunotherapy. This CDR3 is CSVWAPGLYGYTF. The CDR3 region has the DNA TGCAGCGTTTGGGCTCCCGGGCTCTATGGCTACACCTTC.